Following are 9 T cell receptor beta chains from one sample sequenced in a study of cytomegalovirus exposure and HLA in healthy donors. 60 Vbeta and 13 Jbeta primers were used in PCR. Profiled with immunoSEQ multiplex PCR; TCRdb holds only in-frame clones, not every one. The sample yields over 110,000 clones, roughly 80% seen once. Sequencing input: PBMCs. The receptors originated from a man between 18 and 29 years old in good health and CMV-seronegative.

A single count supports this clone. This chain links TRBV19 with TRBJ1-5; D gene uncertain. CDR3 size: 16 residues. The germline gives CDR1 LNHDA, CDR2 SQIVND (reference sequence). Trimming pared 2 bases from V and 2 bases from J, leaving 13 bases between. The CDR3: CASSINERFGNQPQHF. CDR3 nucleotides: TGTGCCAGTAGTATAAACGAACGGTTTGGCAATCAGCCCCAGCATTTT.

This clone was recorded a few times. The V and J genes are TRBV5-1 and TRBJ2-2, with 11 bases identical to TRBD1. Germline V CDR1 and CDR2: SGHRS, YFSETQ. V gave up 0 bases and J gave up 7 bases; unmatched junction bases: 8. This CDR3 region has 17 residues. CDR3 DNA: TGCGCCAGCAGCTTGGCCCCGGACAGGGGGCGCATCGGGGAGCTGTTTTTT. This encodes CASSLAPDRGRIGELFF.

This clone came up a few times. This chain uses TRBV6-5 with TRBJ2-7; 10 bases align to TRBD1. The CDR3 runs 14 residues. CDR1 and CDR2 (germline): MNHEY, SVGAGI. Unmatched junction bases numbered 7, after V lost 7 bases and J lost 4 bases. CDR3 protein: CASTRRQGAYEQYF. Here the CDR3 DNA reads TGTGCCAGCACCCGACGACAGGGGGCGTACGAGCAGTACTTC.

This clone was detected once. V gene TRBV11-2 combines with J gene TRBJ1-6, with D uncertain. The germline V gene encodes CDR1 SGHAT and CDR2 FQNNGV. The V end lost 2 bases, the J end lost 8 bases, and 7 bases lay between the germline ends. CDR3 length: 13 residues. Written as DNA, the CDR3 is TGTGCCAGCAGCTTATCGGAGTATTCACCCCTCCACTTT. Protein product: CASSLSEYSPLHF.

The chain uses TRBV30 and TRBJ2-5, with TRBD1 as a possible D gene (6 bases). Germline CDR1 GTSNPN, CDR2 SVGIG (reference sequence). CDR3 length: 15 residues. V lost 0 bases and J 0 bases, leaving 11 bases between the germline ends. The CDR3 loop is CAWSVRGGYQETQYF. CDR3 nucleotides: TGTGCCTGGAGTGTCAGGGGCGGATACCAAGAGACCCAGTACTTC.

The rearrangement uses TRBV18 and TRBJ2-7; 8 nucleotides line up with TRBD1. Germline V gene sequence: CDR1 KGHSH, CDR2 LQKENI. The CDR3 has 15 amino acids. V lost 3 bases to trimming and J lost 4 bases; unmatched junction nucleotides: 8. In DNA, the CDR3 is TGTGCCAGCTCACCCGGGACAGGCCTTTCGTACGAGCAGTACTTC. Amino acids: CASSPGTGLSYEQYF.

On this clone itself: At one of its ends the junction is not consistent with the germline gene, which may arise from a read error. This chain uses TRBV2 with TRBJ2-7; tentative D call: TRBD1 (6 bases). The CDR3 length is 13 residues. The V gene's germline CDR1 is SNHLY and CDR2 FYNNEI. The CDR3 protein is CVSIRDTYYEQYF. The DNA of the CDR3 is TGTGTCAGCATTCGGGACACTTACTACGAGCAGTACTTC.

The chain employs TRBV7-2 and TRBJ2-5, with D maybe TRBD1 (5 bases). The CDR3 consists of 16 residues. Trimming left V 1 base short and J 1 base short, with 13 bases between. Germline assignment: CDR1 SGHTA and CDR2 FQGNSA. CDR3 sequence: CASSLGLGVVQETQYF. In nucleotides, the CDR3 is TGTGCCAGCAGCTTAGGGTTAGGGGTTGTCCAAGAGACCCAGTACTTC.

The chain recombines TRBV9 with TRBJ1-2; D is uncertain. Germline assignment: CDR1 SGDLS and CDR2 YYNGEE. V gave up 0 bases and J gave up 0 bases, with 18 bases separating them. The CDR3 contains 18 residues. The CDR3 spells CASSVEGGTAKANYGYTF. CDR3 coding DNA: TGTGCCAGCAGCGTAGAAGGAGGAACAGCCAAAGCTAACTATGGCTACACCTTC.